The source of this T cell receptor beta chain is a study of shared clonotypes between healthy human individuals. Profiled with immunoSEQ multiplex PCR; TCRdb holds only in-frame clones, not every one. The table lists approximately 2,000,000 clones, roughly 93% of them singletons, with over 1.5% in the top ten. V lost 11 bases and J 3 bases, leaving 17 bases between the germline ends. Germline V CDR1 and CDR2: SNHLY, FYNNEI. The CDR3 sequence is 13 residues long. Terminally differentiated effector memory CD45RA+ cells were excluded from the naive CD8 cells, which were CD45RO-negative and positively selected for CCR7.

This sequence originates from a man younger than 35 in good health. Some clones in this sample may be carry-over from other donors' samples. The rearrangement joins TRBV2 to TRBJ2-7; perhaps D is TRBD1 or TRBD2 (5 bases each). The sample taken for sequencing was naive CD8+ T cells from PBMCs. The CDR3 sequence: CAARAGGGYEQYF. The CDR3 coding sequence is TGTGCCGCACGAGCAGGTGGGGGCTACGAGCAGTACTTC.